A single sample is the source of the 26 T cell receptor beta chains below, sequenced in a study of blood T cell repertoires in COVID-19. TCRdb's copy holds only in-frame clones and misses some; the assay was immunoSEQ multiplex PCR. The repertoire holds a few hundred thousand clones, more than 85% seen once, with 0.8% to 0.9% in the top ten. Sequencing input: PBMCs or T cells enriched from blood (not recorded which). These receptors originate from a woman in her 40s who had been exposed to COVID-19.

The chain uses TRBV2 and TRBJ1-2, with D possibly TRBD1 on 6 matching bases. The V and J ends lost 6 bases and 4 bases respectively, with 15 bases between them. Germline CDR1 is SNHLY and CDR2 is FYNNEI. The CDR3 is 14 residues long. CDR3 residues: CASSLKQGSYGYTF. The CDR3 DNA reads as TGTGCCAGCAGCCTTAAACAGGGAAGCTATGGCTACACCTTC. Using reference TRBV2 and TRBJ1-2 for the parts outside the CDR3, the full variable domain is EPEVTQTPSHQVTQMGQEVILRCVPISNHLYFYWYRQILGQKVEFLVSFYNNEISEKSEIFDDQFSVERPDGSNFTLKIRSTKLEDSAMYFCASSLKQGSYGYTFGSGTRLTVV.

This sequence joins TRBV5-4 and TRBJ1-2; D is undetermined. The CDR3 has 14 residues. Trimming took 2 bases from V and 0 from J, leaving 8 bases between them. The germline V gene encodes CDR1 SGHNT and CDR2 YYREEE (reference sequence). The CDR3 bases are TGTGCCAGCAGCTTAAGTCTAGCTAACTATGGCTACACCTTC. Translated, it gives CASSLSLANYGYTF. Full variable domain (outside the CDR3, taken from reference TRBV5-4 and TRBJ1-2): ETGVTQSPTHLIKTRGQQVTLRCSSQSGHNTVSWYQQALGQGPQFIFQYYREEENGRGNFPPRFSGLQFPNYSSELNVNALELDDSALYLCASSLSLANYGYTFGSGTRLTVV.

This clone was recorded once. This sequence joins TRBV20-1 and TRBJ1-1; no firm D call. There are 10 residues in the CDR3. Per the germline V gene, CDR1 is DFQATT and CDR2 is SNEGSKA (reference sequence). The CDR3, as DNA: TGCAGGGGCCCGAATCCTGAAGCTTTCTTT. Translated: CRGPNPEAFF.

This clone has just one count. The chain has TRBV6-5 and TRBJ1-3; D is unclear. Germline loops: CDR1 MNHEY, CDR2 SVGAGI. Trimming shortened V by 6 bases and J by 1 base, and 13 bases separated the two germline ends. The CDR3 is 15 residues long. The CDR3 loop is CASRVLGSSGNTIYF. The CDR3 nucleotides read TGTGCCAGCAGGGTACTAGGGAGTTCTGGAAACACCATATATTTT.

The chain combines TRBV6-5 with TRBJ1-2; D is unclear. The CDR3 is 16 amino acids. V was cut by 4 bases and J by 8 bases, with 23 bases left in between. Germline CDR1 and CDR2: MNHEY and SVGAGI. DNA of the CDR3: TGTGCCAGCAGTTCCTCCGGCGGGTCCAGATCAGGAGGCTACACCTTC. It encodes CASSSSGGSRSGGYTF.

This clone turned up a few times. This rearrangement joins TRBV5-5 to TRBJ2-5; tentative D call: TRBD2 (5 bases). CDR1 SGHKS and CDR2 YYEKEE come from the germline V gene (reference sequence). The CDR3 has 15 amino acids. V was cut by 4 bases and J by 5 bases, with 18 bases left in between. CDR3 DNA: TGTGCCAGCAGCCCCCAAGGTGGAGGAATGGAGACCCAGTACTTC. It is translated as CASSPQGGGMETQYF.

The CDR3 sequence: CASSLARTGILQETQYF. Written as DNA, the CDR3 is TGTGCCAGCAGCTTAGCTAGGACAGGGATCCTCCAAGAGACCCAGTACTTC. The rearrangement uses TRBV7-9 and TRBJ2-5; 8 positions agree with TRBD1. Germline V gene lookup returns CDR1 SEHNR and CDR2 FQNEAQ (reference sequence). The CDR3 totals 17 residues. The ends lost 0 bases at V and 1 base at J; junction bases unmatched: 7.

In DNA form, the CDR3 reads TGTGCCAGCAGTGATTGGGGGGGCGACGGGGAGCTGTTTTTT. This sequence encodes CASSDWGGDGELFF. The chain recombines TRBV2 with TRBJ2-2, with D possibly being TRBD2 (7 bases). Germline V gene sequence: CDR1 SNHLY, CDR2 FYNNEI. CDR3 length: 14 residues. V dropped 3 bases and J dropped 7 bases, with 12 bases sitting between them.

The chain carries TRBV4-3 and TRBJ2-3; 7 bases align to TRBD2. The germline V gene has CDR1 LGHNA and CDR2 YSLEER. The trim removed 1 base at V and 2 bases at J, leaving 6 bases unmatched. The CDR3 consists of 16 residues. The CDR3, as DNA: TGCGCCAGCAGCCAAGTGGGGGGGAGCCCCACAGATACGCAGTATTTT. It codes for CASSQVGGSPTDTQYF.

The chain recombines TRBV19 with TRBJ2-7; D is possibly TRBD1 (5 bases). Germline assignment: CDR1 LNHDA and CDR2 SQIVND (reference sequence). V lost 7 bases, J lost 1 base, and 11 bases lay in between. The CDR3 totals 13 residues. In DNA, the CDR3 is TGTGCCAGTACCAAGGGGCGGTCCTACGAGCAGTACTTC. Encoded protein: CASTKGRSYEQYF.

V is TRBV19 and J is TRBJ1-5; the D is unclear. Germline CDR1 reads LNHDA; CDR2 reads SQIVND (reference sequence). The CDR3 runs to 16 residues. V lost 7 bases, J lost 4 bases, and 20 bases lay in between. The CDR3 coding sequence is TGTGCCAGTATGCCCCAAACGGCCGCAGGTAATCAGCCCCAGCATTTT. It is translated as CASMPQTAAGNQPQHF.

The rearrangement uses TRBV5-1 and TRBJ2-1, with 10 bases that match TRBD2. CDR3 length equals 14 residues. The V gene's germline CDR1 is SGHRS and CDR2 YFSETQ. After removal of 6 bases from V and 6 bases from J, the junction contained 6 bases not matched to a gene. The CDR3 loop is CASMSGGASNEQFF. The CDR3 bases are TGCGCCAGCATGAGCGGGGGGGCGAGCAATGAGCAGTTCTTC. Based on the CDR3 plus reference TRBV5-1 and TRBJ2-1, the full variable domain is KAGVTQTPRYLIKTRGQQVTLSCSPISGHRSVSWYQQTPGQGLQFLFEYFSETQRNKGNFPGRFSGRQFSNSRSEMNVSTLELGDSALYLCASMSGGASNEQFFGPGTRLTVL.

V is TRBV12-3 or TRBV12-4 and J is TRBJ1-2; D ambiguous. CDR3 length: 11 residues. V was pared by 4 bases and J by 9 bases, with 9 bases between. In DNA, the CDR3 is TGTGCCAGCAGTTCCCAAGAGCGCTACACCTTC. Protein sequence: CASSSQERYTF.

This chain joins TRBV5-1 and TRBJ1-3; 7 bases are shared with TRBD1. Per germline, CDR1 SGHRS and CDR2 YFSETQ. The ends lost 2 bases at V and 0 bases at J; junction bases unmatched: 5. CDR3 size: 16 residues. CDR3 sequence reads: CASSFGTANSGNTIYF. The CDR3 nucleotides read TGCGCCAGCAGCTTTGGGACAGCCAACTCTGGAAACACCATATATTTT.

The table lists this clone with a count of one. The chain uses TRBV11-3 and TRBJ2-2, with a weak D call TRBD2 (7 bases). Trimming cost V 5 bases and J 6 bases, with 19 bases left between them. The CDR3 runs to 16 residues. Germline CDR1 SGHNT, CDR2 YENEEA. The CDR3 nucleotides read TGTGCCAGCAGCATCGGGGCAGGAGGGGGGGCCGGGGAGCTGTTTTTT. It translates to CASSIGAGGGAGELFF.

The gene calls are TRBV10-2 and TRBJ1-4; the D is unclear. Looked up from germline, CDR1 is WSHSY and CDR2 is SAAADI. Trimming left V 0 bases short and J 8 bases short, with 13 bases between. The CDR3 has 15 amino acids. DNA for the CDR3: TGCGCCAGCAGTGAGTCCAGAGGTGGCGGGGAAAAACTGTTTTTT. Amino acid sequence: CASSESRGGGEKLFF.

The genes are TRBV5-4 and TRBJ2-7, with 9 positions matching TRBD2. V gave up 4 bases and J gave up 2 bases; unmatched junction bases: 7. Germline lookup yields CDR1 SGHNT and CDR2 YYREEE (reference sequence). This CDR3 comprises 15 residues. CDR3 nucleotides: TGTGCCAGCAGCGAGGGGACTAGCTTCACCTACGAGCAGTACTTC. It yields the protein CASSEGTSFTYEQYF. Drawing the rest from reference TRBV5-4 and TRBJ2-7, the complete variable domain is ETGVTQSPTHLIKTRGQQVTLRCSSQSGHNTVSWYQQALGQGPQFIFQYYREEENGRGNFPPRFSGLQFPNYSSELNVNALELDDSALYLCASSEGTSFTYEQYFGPGTRLTVT.

This chain uses TRBV19 with TRBJ1-1; possible D gene TRBD1, 6 bases. The CDR3 is 13 amino acids. The germline CDR1 and CDR2 sequences are LNHDA and SQIVND (reference sequence). V lost 5 bases to trimming and J lost 5 bases, with 12 bases between them. The CDR3 spells CASSATGGTEAFF. Written as DNA, the CDR3 is TGTGCCAGTAGTGCGACAGGCGGGACTGAAGCTTTCTTT.

The chain couples TRBV9 to TRBJ2-1, with D possibly TRBD2 on 6 matching bases. The V gene lost 4 bases and the J gene lost 0 bases, with 14 bases spanning the gap. The CDR3 has 16 residues. The germline V gene has CDR1 SGDLS and CDR2 YYNGEE. CDR3 in amino acids: CASSPPRGGSYNEQFF. The CDR3 DNA reads as TGTGCCAGCAGCCCCCCCCGGGGAGGCTCCTACAATGAGCAGTTCTTC.

The V and J genes are TRBV5-4 and TRBJ1-2, with D perhaps matching TRBD1 (5 bases). Trimming shortened V by 2 bases and J by 1 base, and 12 bases separated the two germline ends. Per germline, CDR1 SGHNT and CDR2 YYREEE (reference sequence). The CDR3 runs to 15 residues. The CDR3 region is CASSFGQGYNYGYTF. CDR3 coding DNA: TGTGCCAGCAGCTTCGGGCAGGGTTATAACTATGGCTACACCTTC.

This chain links TRBV27 with TRBJ2-1; 9 bases match TRBD1. The CDR3 runs 17 residues. Germline CDR1 MNHEY, CDR2 SMNVEV (reference sequence). With 3 bases clipped from V and 4 bases from J, the junction kept 10 bases outside the gene matches. The CDR3 region is CASSLRRTGAYYNEQFF. CDR3 bases: TGTGCCAGCAGTTTGCGTAGGACAGGGGCCTATTACAATGAGCAGTTCTTC.

The sample holds a few counts of this clone. This sequence joins TRBV19 and TRBJ1-5; D perhaps matches TRBD1 (6 bases). The germline gives CDR1 LNHDA, CDR2 SQIVND (reference sequence). This CDR3 is built from 17 residues. The germline V and J ends were trimmed by 4 bases and 4 bases, with 20 bases remaining between them. DNA of the CDR3: TGTGCCAGTAGTAGGTCACAGGGTAGGCCCTCAAATCAGCCCCAGCATTTT. This sequence encodes CASSRSQGRPSNQPQHF.

The chain recombines TRBV5-1 with TRBJ2-3; 10 positions agree with TRBD1. In germline, CDR1 is SGHRS, CDR2 YFSETQ. This CDR3 contains 15 residues. After removal of 3 bases from V and 6 bases from J, the junction contained 7 bases not matched to a gene. CDR3 region: CASSSTGTGADTQYF. The CDR3 DNA sequence: TGCGCCAGCAGCTCTACCGGGACAGGGGCTGATACGCAGTATTTT.

Only a few counts were recorded for this clone. The rearrangement uses TRBV7-9 and TRBJ2-7, with 7 bases aligning to TRBD1. Per the germline V gene, CDR1 is SEHNR and CDR2 is FQNEAQ (reference sequence). The J segment lost 3 bases and the V segment lost 2 bases, leaving 4 bases of the junction unmatched. The CDR3 runs 14 residues. The CDR3 bases are TGTGCCAGCAGCTTAACGGGACAGAGCTACGAGCAGTACTTC. Protein sequence: CASSLTGQSYEQYF.

Note on this clone: A read error may produce the germline difference seen at one junction end. The chain employs TRBV7-7 and TRBJ2-3; the D is unclear. The CDR3 length is 15 residues. From germline, CDR1 is SSHAT and CDR2 FNYEAQ (reference sequence). The CDR3 loop reads CASSLGSLSGDTQYF. CDR3 coding DNA: TGTGCTAGCAGCTTAGGATCCCTTTCCGGGGATACGCAGTATTTT.

The chain joins TRBV7-9 to TRBJ1-1; D might be TRBD1 (5 bases). V gave up 4 bases and J gave up 4 bases, with 13 bases separating them. This CDR3 comprises 14 residues. Germline values: CDR1 SEHNR, CDR2 FQNEAQ (reference sequence). CDR3 protein: CASSSLGGGTEAFF. The CDR3 DNA reads TGTGCCAGCAGCTCGTTGGGCGGGGGCACTGAAGCTTTCTTT.